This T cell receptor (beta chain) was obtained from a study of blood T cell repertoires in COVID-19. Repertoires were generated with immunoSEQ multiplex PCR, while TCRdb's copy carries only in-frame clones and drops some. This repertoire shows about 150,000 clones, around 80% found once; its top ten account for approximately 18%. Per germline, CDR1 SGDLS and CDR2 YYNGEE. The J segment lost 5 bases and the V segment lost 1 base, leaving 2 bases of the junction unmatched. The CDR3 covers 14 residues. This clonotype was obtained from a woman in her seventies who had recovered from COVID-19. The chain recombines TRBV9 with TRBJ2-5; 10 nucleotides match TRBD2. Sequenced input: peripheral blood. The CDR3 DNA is TGTGCCAGCAGCGTACTAGCGGGGGTTGAGACCCAGTACTTC. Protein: CASSVLAGVETQYF.